The T cell receptor beta chain described here comes from a study of T cell repertoires in cytomegalovirus infection. Whole-study context: In public TCR beta signatures, there were indications of both CMV infection and matching HLA type.

Study-wide results and limits: CMV-specific TCR beta clonotypes restricted by HLA-C were the ones dominating the ex vivo response. Totalled public TCR beta family frequency picked out people who carried CMV plus the relevant HLA.

The germline V and J ends were trimmed by 0 bases and 1 base, with 6 bases remaining between them. The CDR3 runs 15 residues. Germline CDR1 reads SGHVS; CDR2 reads FQNEAQ. This clonotype was counted many times. Its antigen is unidentified. TCRdb independently ran MiXCR on the reads; one entry per CDR3 protein. The sample contains a few hundred thousand distinct CDR3 sequences, about 23% of which appear only once. The TCR originated in a human donor in good health (CMV status not recorded). Some clones in this sample may be carry-over from other donors' samples. This chain links TRBV7-8 with TRBJ2-2, with D possibly matching TRBD2 (5 bases). Sequenced material: CD8+ T cells from PBMCs. CDR3 coding DNA: TGTGCCAGCAGCTTAGCGGCGGGGAACACCGGGGAGCTGTTTTTT. Translating gives CASSLAAGNTGELFF.